This T cell receptor beta chain was captured in a study of beta chain features in type 1 diabetes. Study outcomes and limitations: Sequencing used cDNA, and cells with high TCR expression could therefore be over-represented. Sampled from patients, naive, central memory and Treg TCRB repertoires appeared more similar than those sampled from healthy donors.

A heparinised blood draw that averaged about 120 mL was obtained once from each donor. The CDR3 spans 15 residues. Germline V gene data show CDR1 as SGHRS and CDR2 as YFSETQ. The J segment lost 4 bases and the V segment lost 4 bases, leaving 7 bases of the junction unmatched. In regard to this clone: Antigen: not known.

Every isolated RNA sample was fully reverse transcribed, so sequencing captured expressed TCRB transcripts. Sequencing of naive, central memory and regulatory T cell samples gave an average of about 3.7 million reads. Sequenced by immunoSEQ multiplex PCR; TCRdb stores in-frame clones only, minus some. The sample lists 120,000 to 150,000 clones, roughly a tenth occurring once. The sequence was collected from a man in his late teens or twenties in good health. The sample taken for sequencing was naive CD4+ T cells from blood. V is TRBV5-1 and J is TRBJ2-7; the match to TRBD2 covers 11 bases. CDR3 in amino acids: CASSDGTSGLYEQYF. CDR3 bases: TGCGCCAGCAGCGACGGGACTAGCGGATTATACGAGCAGTACTTC.